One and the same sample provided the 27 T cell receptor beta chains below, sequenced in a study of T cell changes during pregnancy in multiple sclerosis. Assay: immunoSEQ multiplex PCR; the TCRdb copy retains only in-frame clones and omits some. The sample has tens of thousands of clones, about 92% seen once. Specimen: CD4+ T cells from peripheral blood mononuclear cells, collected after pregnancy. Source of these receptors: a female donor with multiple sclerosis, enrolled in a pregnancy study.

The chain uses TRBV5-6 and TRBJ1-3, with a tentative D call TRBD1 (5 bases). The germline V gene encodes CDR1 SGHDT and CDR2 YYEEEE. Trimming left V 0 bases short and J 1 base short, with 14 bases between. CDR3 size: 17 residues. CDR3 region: CASSLVSERGSGNTIYF. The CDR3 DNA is TGTGCCAGCAGCTTGGTTTCGGAGCGGGGGTCTGGAAACACCATATATTTT.

CDR3 in amino acids: CSVLTGWSAEAFF. CDR3 nucleotides: TGCAGCGTCCTGACAGGGTGGAGCGCTGAAGCTTTCTTT. The chain is built from TRBV29-1 and TRBJ1-1, with 7 bases aligning to TRBD1. J was trimmed by 6 bases and V by 6 bases; bases with no gene match: 10. The CDR3 is 13 amino acids. Germline loops: CDR1 SQVTM, CDR2 ANQGSEA.

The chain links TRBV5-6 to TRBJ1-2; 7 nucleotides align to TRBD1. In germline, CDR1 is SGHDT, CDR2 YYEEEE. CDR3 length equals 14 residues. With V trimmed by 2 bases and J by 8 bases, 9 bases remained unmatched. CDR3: CASSFSQGVQGYTF. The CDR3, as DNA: TGTGCCAGCAGCTTTTCCCAGGGGGTGCAGGGCTACACCTTC.

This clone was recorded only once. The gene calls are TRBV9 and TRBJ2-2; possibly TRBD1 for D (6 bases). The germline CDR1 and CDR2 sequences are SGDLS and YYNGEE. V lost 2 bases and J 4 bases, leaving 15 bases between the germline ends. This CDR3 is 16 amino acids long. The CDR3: CASSVLVGGGTGELFF. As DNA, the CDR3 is TGTGCCAGCAGCGTCTTAGTAGGGGGTGGCACCGGGGAGCTGTTTTTT.

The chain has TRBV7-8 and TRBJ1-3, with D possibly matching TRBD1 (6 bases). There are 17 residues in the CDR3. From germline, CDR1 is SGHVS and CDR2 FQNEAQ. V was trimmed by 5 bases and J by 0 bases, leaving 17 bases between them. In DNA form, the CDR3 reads TGTGCCAGCAGCCTTTGGACAGCCATGAGCTCTGGAAACACCATATATTTT. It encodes CASSLWTAMSSGNTIYF.

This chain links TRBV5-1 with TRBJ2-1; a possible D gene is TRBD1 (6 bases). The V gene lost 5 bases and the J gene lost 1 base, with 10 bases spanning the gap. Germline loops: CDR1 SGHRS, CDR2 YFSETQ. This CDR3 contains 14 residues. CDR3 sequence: CASSQGNSYNEQFF. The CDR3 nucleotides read TGCGCCAGCAGTCAGGGGAATTCCTACAATGAGCAGTTCTTC.

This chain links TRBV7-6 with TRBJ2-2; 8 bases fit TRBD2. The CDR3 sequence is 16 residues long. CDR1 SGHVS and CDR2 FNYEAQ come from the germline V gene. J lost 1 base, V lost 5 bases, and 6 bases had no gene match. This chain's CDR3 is CASSPTSGLNTGELFF. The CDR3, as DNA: TGTGCCAGCAGCCCTACTAGCGGCTTGAACACCGGGGAGCTGTTTTTT.

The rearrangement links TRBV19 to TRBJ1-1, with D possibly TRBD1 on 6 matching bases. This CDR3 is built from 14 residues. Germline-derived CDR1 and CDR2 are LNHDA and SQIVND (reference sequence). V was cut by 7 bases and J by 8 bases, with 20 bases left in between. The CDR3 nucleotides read TGTGCCAGTACCTCAGGGCGCAGGGGAACGGAAGCTTTCTTT. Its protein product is CASTSGRRGTEAFF.

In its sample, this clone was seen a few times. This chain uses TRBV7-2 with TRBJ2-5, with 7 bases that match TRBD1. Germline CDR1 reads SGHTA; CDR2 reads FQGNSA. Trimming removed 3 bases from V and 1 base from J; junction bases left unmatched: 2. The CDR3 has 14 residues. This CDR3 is CASSFSGGQETQYF. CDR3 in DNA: TGTGCCAGCAGCTTTTCAGGGGGCCAAGAGACCCAGTACTTC.

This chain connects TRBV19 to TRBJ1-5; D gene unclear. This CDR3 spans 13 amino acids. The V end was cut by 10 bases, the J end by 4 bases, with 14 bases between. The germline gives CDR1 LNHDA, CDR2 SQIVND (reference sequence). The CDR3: CATKDGRNQPQHF. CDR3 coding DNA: TGTGCCACGAAGGATGGGAGGAATCAGCCCCAGCATTTT.

The CDR3 protein is CASSLRRLETQYF. The CDR3 DNA reads TGTGCCAGCAGCTTGCGCAGGCTAGAGACCCAGTACTTC. V gene TRBV11-3 combines with J gene TRBJ2-5; D unclear. Per the germline V gene, CDR1 is SGHNT and CDR2 is YENEEA. This CDR3 has 13 residues. The ends were cut back, 3 bases at V and 4 bases at J, with 9 bases in the middle.

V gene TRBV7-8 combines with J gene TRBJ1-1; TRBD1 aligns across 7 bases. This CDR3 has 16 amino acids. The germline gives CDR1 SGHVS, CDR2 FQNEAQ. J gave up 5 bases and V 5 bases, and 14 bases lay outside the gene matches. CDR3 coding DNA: TGTGCCAGCAGCCTACTGGGATGGCAGGGGGGAACTGAAGCTTTCTTT. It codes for CASSLLGWQGGTEAFF.

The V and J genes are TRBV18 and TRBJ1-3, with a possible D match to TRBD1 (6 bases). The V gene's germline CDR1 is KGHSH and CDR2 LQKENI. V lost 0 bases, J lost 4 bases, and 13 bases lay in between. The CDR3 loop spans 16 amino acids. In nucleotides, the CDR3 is TGTGCCAGCTCACCACCGACAGGTAGCTCGGGAAACACCATATATTTT. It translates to CASSPPTGSSGNTIYF.

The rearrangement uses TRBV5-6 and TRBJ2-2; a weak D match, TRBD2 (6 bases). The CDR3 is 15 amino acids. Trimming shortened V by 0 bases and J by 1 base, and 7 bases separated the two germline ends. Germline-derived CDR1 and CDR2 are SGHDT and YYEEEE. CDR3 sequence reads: CASSLVGGNTGELFF. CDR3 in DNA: TGTGCCAGCAGCTTGGTGGGGGGGAACACCGGGGAGCTGTTTTTT.

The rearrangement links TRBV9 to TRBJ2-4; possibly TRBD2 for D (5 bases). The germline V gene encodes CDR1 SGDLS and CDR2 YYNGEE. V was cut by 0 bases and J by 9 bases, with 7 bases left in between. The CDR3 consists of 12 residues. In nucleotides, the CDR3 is TGTGCCAGCAGCGTAGGGGAGAGCATTCAGTACTTC. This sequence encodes CASSVGESIQYF.

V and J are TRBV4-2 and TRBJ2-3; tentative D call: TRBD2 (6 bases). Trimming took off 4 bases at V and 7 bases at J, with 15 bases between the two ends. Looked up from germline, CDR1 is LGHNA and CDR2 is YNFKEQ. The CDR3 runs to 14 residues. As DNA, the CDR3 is TGTGCCAGCAGCCCCTCCGGGGGAACGAATACGCAGTATTTT. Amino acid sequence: CASSPSGGTNTQYF.

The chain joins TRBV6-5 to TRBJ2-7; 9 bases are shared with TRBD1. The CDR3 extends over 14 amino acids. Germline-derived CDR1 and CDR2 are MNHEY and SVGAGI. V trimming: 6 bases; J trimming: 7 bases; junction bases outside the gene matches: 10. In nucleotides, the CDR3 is TGTGCCAGCAGGCCTTACAGGGGGCGGGGGGAGCAGTACTTC. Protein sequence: CASRPYRGRGEQYF.

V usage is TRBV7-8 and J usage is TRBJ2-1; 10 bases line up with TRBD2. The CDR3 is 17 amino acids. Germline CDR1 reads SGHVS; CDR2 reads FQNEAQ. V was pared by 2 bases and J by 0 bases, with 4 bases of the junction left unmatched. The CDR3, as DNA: TGTGCCAGCAGCTTATGGAGCGGGGGGGCCTCCTACAATGAGCAGTTCTTC. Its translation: CASSLWSGGASYNEQFF.

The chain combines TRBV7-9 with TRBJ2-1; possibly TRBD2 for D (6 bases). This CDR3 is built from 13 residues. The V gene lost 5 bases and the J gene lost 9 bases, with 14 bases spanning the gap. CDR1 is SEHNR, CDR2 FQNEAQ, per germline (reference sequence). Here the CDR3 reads CASSRESGFEQFF. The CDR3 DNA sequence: TGTGCCAGCAGCCGGGAGAGCGGTTTTGAGCAGTTCTTC.

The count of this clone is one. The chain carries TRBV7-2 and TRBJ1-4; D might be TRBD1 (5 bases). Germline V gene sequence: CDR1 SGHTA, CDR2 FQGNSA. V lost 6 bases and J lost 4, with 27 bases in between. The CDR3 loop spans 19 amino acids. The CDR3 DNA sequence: TGTGCCAGCAGACCTTCGCCTACGCGACAGACAGAATTTAATGAAAAACTGTTTTTT. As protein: CASRPSPTRQTEFNEKLFF. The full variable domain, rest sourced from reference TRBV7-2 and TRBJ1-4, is GAGVSQSPSNKVTEKGKDVELRCDPISGHTALYWYRQSLGQGLEFLIYFQGNSAPDKSGLPSDRFSAERTGGSVSTLTIQRTQQEDSAVYLCASRPSPTRQTEFNEKLFFGSGTQLSVL.

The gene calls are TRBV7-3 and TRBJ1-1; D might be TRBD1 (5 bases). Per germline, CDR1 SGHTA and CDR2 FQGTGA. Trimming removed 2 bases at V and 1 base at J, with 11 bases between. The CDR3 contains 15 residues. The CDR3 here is CASSLSGGKNTEAFF. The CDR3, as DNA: TGTGCCAGCAGCTTATCGGGGGGAAAGAACACTGAAGCTTTCTTT.

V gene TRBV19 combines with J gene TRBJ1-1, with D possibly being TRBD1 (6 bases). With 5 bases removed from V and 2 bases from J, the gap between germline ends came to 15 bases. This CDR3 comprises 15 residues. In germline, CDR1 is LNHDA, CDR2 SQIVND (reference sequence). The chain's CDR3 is CASSLRTVLNTEAFF. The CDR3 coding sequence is TGTGCCAGTAGTCTCCGGACAGTCCTAAACACTGAAGCTTTCTTT. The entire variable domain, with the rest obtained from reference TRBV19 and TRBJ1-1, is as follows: DGGITQSPKYLFRKEGQNVTLSCEQNLNHDAMYWYRQDPGQGLRLIYYSQIVNDFQKGDIAEGYSVSREKKESFPLTVTSAQKNPTAFYLCASSLRTVLNTEAFFGQGTRLTVV.

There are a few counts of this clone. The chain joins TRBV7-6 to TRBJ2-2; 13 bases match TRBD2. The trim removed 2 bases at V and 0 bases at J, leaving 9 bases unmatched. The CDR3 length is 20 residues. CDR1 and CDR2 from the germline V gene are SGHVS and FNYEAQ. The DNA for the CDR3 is TGTGCCAGCAGCTTACCCCGACTAGCGGGGGGCCTATCGAACACCGGGGAGCTGTTTTTT. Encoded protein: CASSLPRLAGGLSNTGELFF. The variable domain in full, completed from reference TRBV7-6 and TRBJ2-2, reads GAGVSQSPRYKVTKRGQDVALRCDPISGHVSLYWYRQALGQGPEFLTYFNYEAQQDKSGLPNDRFSAERPEGSISTLTIQRTEQRDSAMYRCASSLPRLAGGLSNTGELFFGEGSRLTVL.

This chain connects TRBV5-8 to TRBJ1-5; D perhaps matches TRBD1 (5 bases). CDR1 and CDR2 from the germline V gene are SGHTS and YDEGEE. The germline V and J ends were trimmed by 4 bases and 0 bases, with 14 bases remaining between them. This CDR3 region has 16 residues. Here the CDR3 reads CASSRSRGGSNQPQHF. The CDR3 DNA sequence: TGTGCCAGCAGCCGGAGCCGGGGGGGTAGCAATCAGCCCCAGCATTTT.

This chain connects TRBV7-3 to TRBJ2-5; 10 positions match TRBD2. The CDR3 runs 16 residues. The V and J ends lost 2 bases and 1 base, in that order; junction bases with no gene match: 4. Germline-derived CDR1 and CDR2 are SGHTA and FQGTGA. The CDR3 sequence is CASSLGASGGQETQYF. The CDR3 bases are TGTGCCAGCAGCTTAGGGGCTAGCGGGGGCCAAGAGACCCAGTACTTC.

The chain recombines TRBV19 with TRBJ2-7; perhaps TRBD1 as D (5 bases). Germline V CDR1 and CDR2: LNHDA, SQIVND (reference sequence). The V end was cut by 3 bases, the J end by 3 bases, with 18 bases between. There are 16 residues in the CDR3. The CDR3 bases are TGTGCCAGTAGTATTGGGGCAGGGTTGCCCTACTACGAGCAGTACTTC. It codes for CASSIGAGLPYYEQYF. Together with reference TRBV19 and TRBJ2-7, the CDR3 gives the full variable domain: DGGITQSPKYLFRKEGQNVTLSCEQNLNHDAMYWYRQDPGQGLRLIYYSQIVNDFQKGDIAEGYSVSREKKESFPLTVTSAQKNPTAFYLCASSIGAGLPYYEQYFGPGTRLTVT.

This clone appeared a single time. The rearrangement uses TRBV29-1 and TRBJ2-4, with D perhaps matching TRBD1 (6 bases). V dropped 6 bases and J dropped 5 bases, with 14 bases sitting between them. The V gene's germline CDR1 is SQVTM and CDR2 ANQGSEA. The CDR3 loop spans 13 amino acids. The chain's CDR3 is CSVLDRRENIQYF. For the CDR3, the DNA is TGCAGCGTATTGGACAGAAGAGAAAACATTCAGTACTTC.